The next 3 T cell receptor beta chains were all read from a single sample in a study of PD-1 blockade in classical Hodgkin lymphoma. Sequenced by immunoSEQ multiplex PCR; TCRdb stores in-frame clones only, minus some. The sample shows tens of thousands of clones, roughly 80% of them seen only once. Regarding time point: cycle 4 day 1 (C4D1), after 5 to 7 weeks of nivolumab. Every one of the patients relapsed after autologous stem cell transplantation (brentuximab vedotin exposure was variable). Starting with thawed PBMCs, CD4+ T cells were purified by magnetic negative selection. Source: CD4+ T cells from blood, taken before the fourth cycle of nivolumab. All receptors derive from a human donor with classical Hodgkin lymphoma.

This clone showed up just a few times. The rearrangement uses TRBV18 and TRBJ1-2; TRBD1 is a possible D gene (6 bases). The germline V gene has CDR1 KGHSH and CDR2 LQKENI. The CDR3 has 16 residues. The V and J ends lost 3 bases and 6 bases respectively, with 20 bases between them. CDR3: CASSPSADRSMNGYTF. The CDR3 region has the DNA TGTGCCAGCTCACCGAGCGCCGACAGGTCCATGAATGGCTACACCTTC. Full variable domain (rest looked up from reference TRBV18 and TRBJ1-2): NAGVMQNPRHLVRRRGQEARLRCSPMKGHSHVYWYRQLPEEGLKFMVYLQKENIIDESGMPKERFSAEFPKEGPSILRIQQVVRGDSAAYFCASSPSADRSMNGYTFGSGTRLTVV.

The rearrangement joins TRBV19 to TRBJ1-2, with D hard to call. The CDR3 contains 17 residues. Trimming took off 0 bases at V and 8 bases at J, with 22 bases between the two ends. Germline V gene data show CDR1 as LNHDA and CDR2 as SQIVND (reference sequence). The chain's CDR3 is CASSIDLFSSVSDGYTF. In nucleotides, the CDR3 is TGTGCCAGTAGTATAGATCTATTCTCCAGTGTAAGCGACGGCTACACCTTC.

The chain couples TRBV28 to TRBJ2-2; D is perhaps TRBD1 (6 bases). The CDR3 totals 14 residues. The ends were cut back, 2 bases at V and 5 bases at J, with 9 bases in the middle. The germline CDR1 and CDR2 sequences are MDHEN and SYDVKM. The CDR3 nucleotides read TGTGCCAGCAGTTTAGGGACACCTACCGGGGAGCTGTTTTTT. Protein product: CASSLGTPTGELFF.